This T cell receptor (beta chain) was captured in a study of control samples from healthy donors and cancer patients. Generated by immunoSEQ multiplex PCR, the TCRdb table keeps only in-frame clones and is missing some. The sample holds approximately 170,000 clones, 92% seen once. The CDR3 totals 10 residues. Per germline, CDR1 SGDLS and CDR2 YYNGEE. Deletions cut 3 bases from V and 5 bases from J, with 2 bases between. The receptor was derived from a woman younger than 45 in good health. The chain links TRBV9 to TRBJ1-2; D ambiguous. Sequenced input: blood. The CDR3 DNA is TGTGCCAGCAGCGGTTATGGCTACACCTTC. Translating gives CASSGYGYTF.